This record concerns one T cell receptor (beta chain) sequence. This sample is drawn from a study of cytomegalovirus exposure and HLA in healthy donors. The primer mix had 60 Vbeta and 13 Jbeta primers. Profiled with immunoSEQ multiplex PCR; TCRdb holds only in-frame clones, not every one. This sample carries over 150,000 clones, about 80% of them seen once, and the ten largest clones take 1.3%. The CDR3 has 16 residues. The germline V gene encodes CDR1 SGHRS and CDR2 YFSETQ. V gave up 0 bases and J gave up 1 base, with 14 bases separating them. The source material was PBMCs. The chain employs TRBV5-1 and TRBJ2-7, with D unresolved. The receptor was derived from a woman aged 50 to 60 in good health and CMV-seronegative. CDR3 sequence reads: CASSLVESPLSYEQYF. CDR3 DNA: TGCGCCAGCAGCTTGGTTGAGTCGCCCCTTTCCTACGAGCAGTACTTC.